This TCR beta chain was sequenced during a study of T cell repertoires in cytomegalovirus infection. About the research overall: CMV infection plus the matching HLA type was flagged by public TCR beta signatures. Study-wide results and caveats: Ex vivo responses were dominated by HLA-C-restricted CMV-specific TCR beta clonotypes. Cumulative public TCR beta family frequency identified CMV carriers with the relevant HLA.

TCRdb passed the reads through MiXCR, listing each CDR3 protein once. The sample gives over 150,000 distinct CDR3 sequences, 15% to 20% of which show up once; roughly a quarter is in the top ten. Details on this clonotype: Its antigen is unidentified.

The receptor was isolated from a human donor in good health (CMV status not recorded). Some clones in this sample may be carry-over from other donors' samples. Sequenced material: CD8+ T cells from PBMCs.

CDR3 bases: TGTGCCAGCAGTCCCCGCTGGCGGGGGCCGGACTACAATGAGCAGTTCTTC. This encodes CASSPRWRGPDYNEQFF. This sequence joins TRBV7-3 and TRBJ2-1, with D possibly matching TRBD2 (7 bases). The V end was cut by 6 bases, the J end by 3 bases, with 21 bases between. Germline V gives CDR1 SGHTA, CDR2 FQGTGA. The CDR3 sequence is 17 residues long.